A single sample gave rise to the 29 T cell receptor beta chains below, sequenced in a study of blood T cell repertoires in COVID-19. Only in-frame clones appear in the TCRdb table, and some are missing; sequencing was by immunoSEQ multiplex PCR. Of over 120,000 clones listed, roughly 91% are singletons. Sample: peripheral blood. The receptors derive from a man aged 55 to 70 with active or convalescent COVID-19.

The V gene is TRBV20-1, the J gene TRBJ1-1; TRBD1 agrees at 8 bases. Germline values: CDR1 DFQATT, CDR2 SNEGSKA (reference sequence). The CDR3 is made up of 11 amino acids. The CDR3 DNA sequence: TGCACACGGCAGGGGGCGGCTGAAGCTTTCTTT. The encoded protein is CTRQGAAEAFF.

The gene calls are TRBV5-1 and TRBJ2-3; 9 nucleotides align to TRBD2. CDR1 is SGHRS, CDR2 YFSETQ, per germline. Trimming at V came to 6 bases and at J to 2 bases, leaving 16 bases not matched to a gene. The CDR3 sequence is 18 residues long. CDR3 nucleotides: TGCGCCAGCACCACCACCTCCCTCAGCGGGGGGACCACAGATACGCAGTATTTT. Amino acids: CASTTTSLSGGTTDTQYF.

V is TRBV6-6 and J is TRBJ1-5, with D uncertain. The CDR3 is made up of 16 amino acids. The germline V gene has CDR1 MNHNY and CDR2 SVGAGI (reference sequence). The germline V and J ends were trimmed by 0 bases and 4 bases, with 13 bases remaining between them. CDR3 sequence (DNA): TGTGCCAGCAGTTACTCCGGAGGGCGAATTAATCAGCCCCAGCATTTT. Residues: CASSYSGGRINQPQHF.

V usage is TRBV11-2 and J usage is TRBJ2-2; 14 nucleotides align to TRBD2. In germline, CDR1 is SGHAT, CDR2 FQNNGV. The CDR3 contains 19 residues. The J segment lost 2 bases and the V segment lost 5 bases, leaving 10 bases of the junction unmatched. CDR3 DNA sequence: TGTGCCAGCAGCACACACAAAGGACTAGCGGGGGGTAACACCGGGGAGCTGTTTTTT. It is translated as CASSTHKGLAGGNTGELFF. The full variable domain, rest sourced from reference TRBV11-2 and TRBJ2-2, is EAGVAQSPRYKIIEKRQSVAFWCNPISGHATLYWYQQILGQGPKLLIQFQNNGVVDDSQLPKDRFSAERLKGVDSTLKIQPAKLEDSAVYLCASSTHKGLAGGNTGELFFGEGSRLTVL.

This rearrangement joins TRBV9 to TRBJ1-5; D not certain. Trimming shortened V by 1 base and J by 0 bases, and 8 bases separated the two germline ends. CDR3 length: 15 residues. CDR1 and CDR2 (germline): SGDLS, YYNGEE. The DNA of the CDR3 is TGTGCCAGCAGCGTATCCCCCCATAGCAATCAGCCCCAGCATTTT. This translates into CASSVSPHSNQPQHF.

This clone was recorded many times. This chain connects TRBV4-3 to TRBJ1-6; TRBD1 matches 11 bases. V lost 4 bases to trimming and J lost 7 bases; unmatched junction nucleotides: 3. Germline CDR1 is LGHNA and CDR2 is YSLEER. This CDR3 has 15 amino acids. The CDR3 is CASSPGTGGNSPLHF. CDR3 coding DNA: TGCGCCAGCAGCCCAGGGACAGGGGGAAATTCACCCCTCCACTTT.

The V and J genes are TRBV18 and TRBJ1-2, with 7 bases matching TRBD1. Trimming cost V 6 bases and J 3 bases; bases outside gene matches: 10. This CDR3 has 15 amino acids. Per the germline V gene, CDR1 is KGHSH and CDR2 is LQKENI. This CDR3 is CASSPGGGKYYGYTF. The CDR3, as DNA: TGTGCCAGCTCCCCAGGAGGGGGCAAGTACTATGGCTACACCTTC.

This clone was recorded a few times. The chain has TRBV3-1 (or the pseudogene TRBV3-2) and TRBJ2-7, with 7 bases aligning to TRBD1. CDR3 length equals 14 residues. Germline V CDR1 and CDR2: LGHDT, YNNKEL (reference sequence). Losses at the gene ends were 1 base for V and 5 bases for J; bases not matched to a gene: 5. In nucleotides, the CDR3 is TGTGCCAGCAGCCAAGCAAGCCAGGGGGACGAGCAGTACTTC. Translating gives CASSQASQGDEQYF.

The chain couples TRBV19 to TRBJ1-4; TRBD1 matches at 8 bases. Germline V lookup: CDR1 LNHDA, CDR2 SQIVND (reference sequence). J was trimmed by 10 bases and V by 3 bases; bases with no gene match: 7. The CDR3 has 14 residues. The CDR3 sequence: CASSISQGARKLFF. The CDR3 DNA reads TGTGCCAGTAGTATTAGTCAGGGGGCCCGAAAACTGTTTTTT.

CDR3 amino acids: CASSLGDRNYYEQYF. CDR3 in DNA: TGCGCCAGCAGCTTGGGCGACAGGAACTACTACGAGCAGTACTTC. This chain joins TRBV5-1 and TRBJ2-7; maybe TRBD1 (6 bases). Per the germline V gene, CDR1 is SGHRS and CDR2 is YFSETQ. This CDR3 is built from 15 residues. The germline V and J ends were trimmed by 0 bases and 3 bases, with 13 bases remaining between them.

This clone was found once. V usage is TRBV3-1 (or the pseudogene TRBV3-2) and J usage is TRBJ1-4; D perhaps matches TRBD1 (5 bases). CDR1 LGHDT and CDR2 YNNKEL come from the germline V gene (reference sequence). V was cut by 3 bases and J by 5 bases, with 13 bases left in between. This CDR3 comprises 15 residues. The DNA for the CDR3 is TGTGCCAGCAGCCATTCTGCGGGGCGGAATGAAAAACTGTTTTTT. Its protein product is CASSHSAGRNEKLFF.

The chain employs TRBV18 and TRBJ1-2; TRBD1 is a possible D gene (5 bases). The CDR3 runs to 13 residues. The germline V and J ends were trimmed by 3 bases and 4 bases, with 9 bases remaining between them. In germline, CDR1 is KGHSH, CDR2 LQKENI. The CDR3 nucleotides read TGTGCCAGCTCACCGGGGCATCTCTATGGCTACACCTTC. Its protein is CASSPGHLYGYTF.

This chain joins TRBV5-6 and TRBJ2-3, with D tentatively TRBD1 (6 bases). The CDR3 extends over 15 amino acids. V was cut by 3 bases and J by 6 bases, with 17 bases left in between. The germline CDR1 and CDR2 sequences are SGHDT and YYEEEE. CDR3 loop: CASSWGHNREDTQYF. In nucleotides, the CDR3 is TGTGCCAGCAGCTGGGGACATAATAGAGAGGATACGCAGTATTTT.

This clone turned up a few times. This chain connects TRBV19 to TRBJ1-6; 9 bases agree with TRBD1. CDR1 and CDR2 (germline): LNHDA, SQIVND (reference sequence). The CDR3 is 16 residues long. Trimming took 9 bases from V and 7 from J; bases not matched to a gene: 13. CDR3 bases: TGTGCCAGCGAAGGGGGACAGGGAGGTTTCAATTCACCCCTCCACTTT. Amino acids: CASEGGQGGFNSPLHF.

Here the CDR3 DNA reads TGTGCCACCCAGGGCAGGTACCCTAACTATGGCTACACCTTC. Translating it yields CATQGRYPNYGYTF. This chain connects TRBV25-1 to TRBJ1-2; D perhaps matches TRBD1 (5 bases). Germline V gene data show CDR1 as MGHDK and CDR2 as SYGVNS. V was pared by 10 bases and J by 0 bases, with 15 bases between. The CDR3 extends over 14 amino acids.

The rearrangement joins TRBV19 to TRBJ1-1; D unclear. Trimming stripped 7 bases from V and 5 bases from J, with 14 bases between. This CDR3 has 13 residues. Germline assignment: CDR1 LNHDA and CDR2 SQIVND (reference sequence). The CDR3 sequence is CASNPATRTEAFF. CDR3 DNA sequence: TGTGCCAGTAACCCCGCGACCAGGACTGAAGCTTTCTTT. Full variable domain (remainder filled in from reference TRBV19 and TRBJ1-1): DGGITQSPKYLFRKEGQNVTLSCEQNLNHDAMYWYRQDPGQGLRLIYYSQIVNDFQKGDIAEGYSVSREKKESFPLTVTSAQKNPTAFYLCASNPATRTEAFFGQGTRLTVV.

V usage is TRBV28 and J usage is TRBJ2-5, with 8 bases matching TRBD2. The ends lost 5 bases at V and 5 bases at J; junction bases unmatched: 4. CDR1 MDHEN and CDR2 SYDVKM come from the germline V gene. The CDR3 runs 13 residues. Here the CDR3 reads CASSPGGQETQYF. CDR3 in DNA: TGTGCCAGCAGTCCGGGGGGGCAGGAGACCCAGTACTTC.

J is TRBJ1-1 and V is TRBV4-1, with 7 nucleotides matching TRBD1. Trimming cost V 2 bases and J 1 base; bases outside gene matches: 1. Per germline, CDR1 MGHRA and CDR2 YSYEKL. This CDR3 region has 14 residues. This CDR3 reads CASSQRDRNTEAFF. The CDR3 coding sequence is TGCGCCAGCAGCCAACGGGACAGGAACACTGAAGCTTTCTTT.

The chain combines TRBV6-2 or TRBV6-3 with TRBJ1-1; TRBD1 matches at 7 bases. The CDR3 totals 17 residues. Germline-derived CDR1 and CDR2 are MNHEY and SVGEGT. Trimming took 2 bases from V and 6 from J; bases not matched to a gene: 15. The CDR3 spells CASSYLLGQTLNAEAFF. Written as DNA, the CDR3 is TGTGCCAGCAGTTACCTCTTGGGACAGACTCTTAACGCTGAAGCTTTCTTT.

The chain joins TRBV7-9 to TRBJ2-1; 7 bases fit TRBD2. V shed 6 bases and J 2 bases; nucleotides not matched to a gene: 10. In germline, CDR1 is SEHNR, CDR2 FQNEAQ (reference sequence). The CDR3 extends over 16 amino acids. CDR3 sequence: CASSPFAGEAYNEQFF. The CDR3 DNA sequence: TGTGCCAGCAGTCCGTTTGCGGGAGAGGCCTACAATGAGCAGTTCTTC. Filled out from reference TRBV7-9 and TRBJ2-1, the complete variable domain reads DTGVSQNPRHKITKRGQNVTFRCDPISEHNRLYWYRQTLGQGPEFLTYFQNEAQLEKSRLLSDRFSAERPKGSFSTLEIQRTEQGDSAMYLCASSPFAGEAYNEQFFGPGTRLTVL.

This sequence joins TRBV10-3 and TRBJ2-7, with D possibly being TRBD1 (5 bases). Per germline, CDR1 ENHRY and CDR2 SYGVKD. The CDR3 spans 11 residues. The V gene lost 4 bases and the J gene lost 6 bases, with 7 bases spanning the gap. DNA of the CDR3: TGTGCCATCAGTGCAGGGTCCGAGCAGTACTTC. Amino acids: CAISAGSEQYF.

The rearrangement uses TRBV5-4 and TRBJ2-1; 8 bases align to TRBD2. Per the germline V gene, CDR1 is SGHNT and CDR2 is YYREEE (reference sequence). V gave up 5 bases and J gave up 8 bases; unmatched junction bases: 15. CDR3 length: 16 residues. CDR3 sequence: CASSESTSASFYEQFF. The CDR3 DNA sequence: TGTGCCAGCAGTGAGTCGACTAGCGCCAGTTTCTATGAGCAGTTCTTC. The entire variable domain, with the rest obtained from reference TRBV5-4 and TRBJ2-1, is as follows: ETGVTQSPTHLIKTRGQQVTLRCSSQSGHNTVSWYQQALGQGPQFIFQYYREEENGRGNFPPRFSGLQFPNYSSELNVNALELDDSALYLCASSESTSASFYEQFFGPGTRLTVL.

This clone was recorded once. CDR3 residues: CASSLARDRLIIYTF. CDR3 coding DNA: TGTGCCAGCAGCTTAGCCCGGGACAGGCTGATTATCTACACCTTC. The chain couples TRBV5-8 to TRBJ1-2; 8 positions match TRBD1. This CDR3 comprises 15 residues. Unmatched junction bases numbered 13, after V lost 2 bases and J lost 10 bases. Germline values: CDR1 SGHTS, CDR2 YDEGEE.

The chain recombines TRBV7-3 with TRBJ2-2; D gene uncertain. The CDR3 is made up of 13 amino acids. Germline assignment: CDR1 SGHTA and CDR2 FQGTGA. The V end lost 3 bases, the J end lost 5 bases, and 7 bases lay between the germline ends. The CDR3 DNA reads as TGTGCCAGCAGCTTCGCCGGGACCGGGGAGCTGTTTTTT. Amino acids: CASSFAGTGELFF.

The V gene is TRBV28, the J gene TRBJ2-7, with 11 bases aligning to TRBD1. The CDR3 sequence is 14 residues long. Looked up from germline, CDR1 is MDHEN and CDR2 is SYDVKM. Germline trimming cut 6 bases from V and 7 bases from J; bases unmatched to any gene: 8. CDR3 coding DNA: TGTGCCAGCAGCTTCGGGGGGACAGGGGGTGAGCAGTACTTC. Translation gives CASSFGGTGGEQYF.

The rearrangement links TRBV19 to TRBJ2-7; the match to TRBD2 covers 11 bases. Germline CDR1 reads LNHDA; CDR2 reads SQIVND (reference sequence). This CDR3 region has 16 residues. J gave up 4 bases and V 7 bases, and 12 bases lay outside the gene matches. DNA of the CDR3: TGTGCCAGTACTTGGGGCGGGACTAGCGGAGGATACGAGCAGTACTTC. This encodes CASTWGGTSGGYEQYF.

The rearrangement uses TRBV24-1 and TRBJ2-5, with 7 bases matching TRBD2. The CDR3 runs 15 residues. The germline V gene has CDR1 KGHDR and CDR2 SFDVKD. V trimming: 5 bases; J trimming: 2 bases; junction bases outside the gene matches: 7. This chain's CDR3 is CATSVIMGGQETQYF. The CDR3 nucleotides are TGTGCCACCAGTGTTATCATGGGGGGGCAAGAGACCCAGTACTTC.

The V gene is TRBV5-6, the J gene TRBJ2-1, with TRBD1 matching 8 bases. Looked up from germline, CDR1 is SGHDT and CDR2 is YYEEEE. The J segment lost 6 bases and the V segment lost 2 bases, leaving 7 bases of the junction unmatched. CDR3 length equals 15 residues. The CDR3 nucleotides read TGTGCCAGCAGCTTTCGGACAGGGCGGGGCAATGAGCAGTTCTTC. Protein sequence: CASSFRTGRGNEQFF.

The gene calls are TRBV7-9 and TRBJ1-3; 7 bases match TRBD1. Germline CDR1 SEHNR, CDR2 FQNEAQ (reference sequence). The CDR3 runs 17 residues. V was pared by 2 bases and J by 0 bases, with 7 bases of the junction left unmatched. CDR3: CASSLTWDSFSGNTIYF. In DNA form, the CDR3 reads TGTGCCAGCAGCTTAACCTGGGACAGCTTCTCTGGAAACACCATATATTTT.